The 18 T cell receptor beta chains presented below share a single source sample, sequenced in a study of shared clonotypes between healthy human individuals. Using immunoSEQ multiplex PCR, the repertoire was profiled, and TCRdb retains in-frame clones only, with some absent. Here the sample spans around 510,000 clones, about 96% being singletons. Source material: naive CD4+ T cells sorted from blood. The subset: CD45RA+ positively selected. The receptors here all came from a woman aged 25 to 39 in good health.

The genes are TRBV6-5 and TRBJ1-5; D perhaps matches TRBD1 (5 bases). Germline V lookup: CDR1 MNHEY, CDR2 SVGAGI. The CDR3 totals 15 residues. V lost 2 bases, J lost 0 bases, and 8 bases lay in between. This chain's CDR3 is CASSYDSYSNQPQHF. CDR3 DNA sequence: TGTGCCAGCAGTTACGACAGTTATAGCAATCAGCCCCAGCATTTT.

This clone was seen a single time. The chain employs TRBV7-8 and TRBJ2-5, with unresolved D. With the DNA end fitting TRBJ2-7 better, the J assignment may be wrong. There are 11 residues in the CDR3. The germline CDR1 and CDR2 sequences are SGHVS and FQNEAQ. CDR3 nucleotides: TGTGCCAGCAGCTCGCCCTACGAGCAGTACTTC. This sequence encodes CASSSPYEQYF.

The V and J genes are TRBV18 and TRBJ2-1, with TRBD1 identical over 7 bases. Germline-derived CDR1 and CDR2 are KGHSH and LQKENI. The length of the CDR3 is 15 residues. The V gene end was trimmed by 3 bases and the J gene end by 7 bases; junction bases not matched to a gene: 9. The CDR3 DNA follows: TGTGCCAGCTCACCCCCCGGGACAGCGTTAAATGAGCAGTTCTTC. It codes for CASSPPGTALNEQFF. Supplemented by reference TRBV18 and TRBJ2-1, the full variable domain reads NAGVMQNPRHLVRRRGQEARLRCSPMKGHSHVYWYRQLPEEGLKFMVYLQKENIIDESGMPKERFSAEFPKEGPSILRIQQVVRGDSAAYFCASSPPGTALNEQFFGPGTRLTVL.

The rearrangement links TRBV2 to TRBJ2-1; D is uncertain. Per the germline V gene, CDR1 is SNHLY and CDR2 is FYNNEI. Trimming took off 9 bases at V and 3 bases at J, with 9 bases between the two ends. CDR3 length: 12 amino acids. Here the CDR3 reads CASNTGYNEQFF. CDR3 bases: TGTGCCAGTAATACTGGCTACAATGAGCAGTTCTTC.

V usage is TRBV19 and J usage is TRBJ2-7; D is undetermined. CDR1 and CDR2 from the germline V gene are LNHDA and SQIVND (reference sequence). The CDR3 consists of 13 residues. The germline V and J ends were trimmed by 5 bases and 6 bases, with 14 bases remaining between them. The DNA of the CDR3 is TGTGCCAGTAGTCTCCCGCCCTCCCGCGAGCAGTACTTC. Translated, it gives CASSLPPSREQYF.

The rearrangement links TRBV7-9 to TRBJ2-1, with 7 bases identical to TRBD2. CDR3 length: 15 residues. V lost 6 bases, J lost 4 bases, and 9 bases stayed unmatched. Germline CDR1 is SEHNR and CDR2 is FQNEAQ (reference sequence). The CDR3 region has the DNA TGTGCCAGCAGTCAAGGACTAGATAGGTACAATGAGCAGTTCTTC. This translates into CASSQGLDRYNEQFF.

The rearrangement uses TRBV5-8 and TRBJ1-5, with D perhaps matching TRBD1 (6 bases). The CDR3 has 16 residues. V was trimmed by 0 bases and J by 8 bases, leaving 18 bases between them. The germline gives CDR1 SGHTS, CDR2 YDEGEE. The CDR3 spells CASSLEGRVGAKPQHF. The CDR3 DNA reads as TGTGCCAGCAGCTTGGAAGGACGGGTGGGGGCCAAGCCCCAGCATTTT.

The chain combines TRBV18 with TRBJ2-7; D is perhaps TRBD1 (5 bases). V was clipped by 5 bases and J by 0 bases, with 5 bases between them. In germline, CDR1 is KGHSH, CDR2 LQKENI. The CDR3 sequence is 12 residues long. Written as DNA, the CDR3 is TGTGCCAGCTCAACAGGCTCCTACGAGCAGTACTTC. This encodes CASSTGSYEQYF. Using reference TRBV18 and TRBJ2-7 for the parts outside the CDR3, the full variable domain is NAGVMQNPRHLVRRRGQEARLRCSPMKGHSHVYWYRQLPEEGLKFMVYLQKENIIDESGMPKERFSAEFPKEGPSILRIQQVVRGDSAAYFCASSTGSYEQYFGPGTRLTVT.

The rearrangement joins TRBV7-9 to TRBJ2-2; possible D gene TRBD2, 6 bases. CDR3 length: 15 residues. V was trimmed by 3 bases and J by 6 bases, leaving 14 bases between them. The V gene's germline CDR1 is SEHNR and CDR2 FQNEAQ (reference sequence). The CDR3 DNA follows: TGTGCCAGCAGCTTTAGCGGAGATCTCTCCGGGGAGCTGTTTTTT. It yields the protein CASSFSGDLSGELFF.

V usage is TRBV30 and J usage is TRBJ2-3; D is possibly TRBD2 (6 bases). Trimming removed 4 bases from V and 1 base from J, with 9 bases in between. The CDR3 is 13 residues long. Germline V gene data show CDR1 as GTSNPN and CDR2 as SVGIG (reference sequence). CDR3 in amino acids: CAWKGGGTDTQYF. CDR3 sequence (DNA): TGTGCCTGGAAAGGCGGGGGCACAGATACGCAGTATTTT.

The V and J genes are TRBV18 and TRBJ1-3, with TRBD1 as a possible D gene (5 bases). This CDR3 comprises 17 residues. CDR1 KGHSH and CDR2 LQKENI come from the germline V gene. V lost 8 bases and J 4 bases, leaving 24 bases between the germline ends. CDR3 sequence reads: CASHTIDSLGYGNTIYF. CDR3 nucleotides: TGTGCCAGCCACACCATCGACAGTCTGGGTTACGGAAACACCATATATTTT.

This clone was found once. The chain links TRBV6-1 to TRBJ1-3; D possibly corresponds to TRBD1 (5 bases). V lost 3 bases and J 0 bases, leaving 12 bases between the germline ends. Germline loops: CDR1 MNHNS, CDR2 SASEGT. This CDR3 is built from 16 residues. The CDR3 DNA reads as TGTGCCAGCAGTGAGTGGACATTGAGCTCTGGAAACACCATATATTTT. It translates to CASSEWTLSSGNTIYF.

CDR3: CASSLGPQGFRTNEKLFF. CDR3 coding DNA: TGTGCCAGCAGCTTAGGCCCCCAGGGTTTCCGAACTAATGAAAAACTGTTTTTT. The V call is TRBV7-9, the J call TRBJ1-4, with D possibly TRBD1 on 5 matching bases. Trimming removed 1 base from V and 1 base from J, with 16 bases in between. This CDR3 region has 18 residues. Germline V gene sequence: CDR1 SEHNR, CDR2 FQNEAQ (reference sequence).

This chain links TRBV7-6 with TRBJ2-5; D uncertain. V was cut by 5 bases and J by 0 bases, with 10 bases left in between. Germline assignment: CDR1 SGHVS and CDR2 FNYEAQ. The CDR3 has 14 amino acids. CDR3 amino acids: CASSQGGNQETQYF. In DNA, the CDR3 is TGTGCCAGCAGCCAAGGTGGAAACCAAGAGACCCAGTACTTC.

The V call is TRBV6-5, the J call TRBJ2-5; 7 bases align to TRBD1. CDR1 is MNHEY, CDR2 SVGAGI, per germline. After removal of 1 base from V and 3 bases from J, the junction contained 2 bases not matched to a gene. CDR3 size: 14 residues. This chain's CDR3 is CASSYLGTEETQYF. CDR3 DNA: TGTGCCAGCAGTTACTTGGGGACAGAAGAGACCCAGTACTTC.

This chain links TRBV11-1 with TRBJ2-3; tentatively, D is TRBD2 (5 bases). Germline loops: CDR1 SGHAT, CDR2 FQDESV (reference sequence). This CDR3 region has 15 residues. V dropped 2 bases and J dropped 2 bases, with 11 bases sitting between them. CDR3 in DNA: TGTGCCAGCAGCTTAAGCGGAACCCCCACAGATACGCAGTATTTT. The encoded protein is CASSLSGTPTDTQYF. The whole variable domain, filled in from reference TRBV11-1 and TRBJ2-3, reads EAEVAQSPRYKITEKSQAVAFWCDPISGHATLYWYRQILGQGPELLVQFQDESVVDDSQLPKDRFSAERLKGVDSTLKIQPAELGDSAMYLCASSLSGTPTDTQYFGPGTRLTVL.

This chain uses TRBV2 with TRBJ2-1; D is uncertain. The V and J ends lost 1 base and 12 bases respectively, with 7 bases between them. Germline loops: CDR1 SNHLY, CDR2 FYNNEI. The CDR3 loop spans 11 amino acids. The CDR3 sequence: CASSEETPQFF. The CDR3 region has the DNA TGTGCCAGCAGTGAAGAGACGCCGCAGTTCTTC.

The chain employs TRBV11-2 and TRBJ1-1, with a tentative D call TRBD1 (5 bases). This CDR3 has 15 amino acids. From germline, CDR1 is SGHAT and CDR2 FQNNGV. V lost 5 bases and J lost 5, with 18 bases in between. This CDR3 reads CASSVQSTGRTEAFF. The CDR3 bases are TGTGCCAGCAGCGTTCAGTCTACAGGACGGACTGAAGCTTTCTTT. Looking up the rest from reference TRBV11-2 and TRBJ1-1 gives the full variable domain: EAGVAQSPRYKIIEKRQSVAFWCNPISGHATLYWYQQILGQGPKLLIQFQNNGVVDDSQLPKDRFSAERLKGVDSTLKIQPAKLEDSAVYLCASSVQSTGRTEAFFGQGTRLTVV.